These 6 T cell receptor beta chains were all obtained from the same sample, sequenced in a study of vaccination and CD4 T cells after COVID-19. Sequenced with the Oncomine TCR Beta short-read assay was DNA taken from cultured CD4+ T cells. TCRdb reprocessed the PCR reads with MiXCR, giving one entry per CDR3 protein. The table includes some 15,000 distinct CDR3 sequences, around 55% detected once. Their antigen targets remain unknown. The sample's treatment: approximately nine-day PBMC culture with coronavirus spike peptide pools or control peptides (ViraFEST assay). This specimen consisted of CD4+ T cells from blood, cultured in vitro, obtained before SARS-CoV-2 vaccination. The receptor source for this set is a human donor who had recovered from COVID-19.

By share, this clonotype ranks as medium-sized (0.01 to 0.1%). V and J are TRBV6-1 and TRBJ1-1; D gene ambiguous. Per the germline V gene, CDR1 is MNHNS and CDR2 is SASEGT. Deletions cut 7 bases from V and 0 bases from J, with 9 bases between. The CDR3 totals 13 residues. The CDR3 reads CASTLKVNTEAFF. CDR3 coding DNA: TGTGCCAGCACCCTAAAGGTGAACACTGAAGCTTTCTTT.

For the CDR3, the DNA is TGCAGTGCTCGGTCCGATACTAAGGGTAGCAATCAGCCCCAGCATTTT. Translation gives CSARSDTKGSNQPQHF. The gene calls are TRBV20-1 and TRBJ1-5; D call uncertain. The V end was cut by 5 bases, the J end by 0 bases, with 17 bases between. Germline V gene data show CDR1 as DFQATT and CDR2 as SNEGSKA (reference sequence). CDR3 size: 16 residues.

This clonotype was counted between two and nine times. The chain links TRBV28 to TRBJ1-2, with 7 bases lining up with TRBD1. The germline V gene encodes CDR1 MDHEN and CDR2 SYDVKM. This CDR3 spans 11 amino acids. The trim removed 8 bases at V and 8 bases at J, leaving 5 bases unmatched. DNA for the CDR3: TGTGCCAGCGAGAACAGGGGCGGCTACACCTTC. Translating gives CASENRGGYTF.

The V gene is TRBV19, the J gene TRBJ1-6; a weak D match, TRBD1 (5 bases). In germline, CDR1 is LNHDA, CDR2 SQIVND (reference sequence). The CDR3 has 15 amino acids. V lost 4 bases and J lost 6, with 13 bases in between. The CDR3 loop is CASSTRDGGNSPLHF. The DNA for the CDR3 is TGTGCCAGTAGTACCCGGGACGGGGGTAATTCACCCCTCCACTTT.

In its sample, this clonotype was seen a few times. J is TRBJ1-2 and V is TRBV7-8; D is undetermined. Trimming removed 5 bases from V and 4 bases from J, with 11 bases in between. The CDR3 is made up of 13 amino acids. Germline assignment: CDR1 SGHVS and CDR2 FQNEAQ. CDR3 region: CASSLSHGYGYTF. The DNA of the CDR3 is TGTGCCAGCAGCCTAAGCCACGGCTATGGCTACACCTTC.

This chain joins TRBV19 and TRBJ1-1; D unclear. CDR1 is LNHDA and CDR2 is SQIVND in the germline V gene (reference sequence). The CDR3 has 15 amino acids. V was trimmed by 9 bases and J by 4 bases, leaving 21 bases between them. Written as DNA, the CDR3 is TGTGCCAGCTCAGTAGATATCAGGATGATCACTGAAGCTTTCTTT. Translating gives CASSVDIRMITEAFF.